Listed below are T cell receptor beta chains from one sample, sequenced in a study of CD8 T cells in Susac syndrome. In TCRdb, the immunoSEQ multiplex PCR reads were re-called with MiXCR into one record per CDR3 protein. The profile shows roughly 150,000 distinct CDR3 sequences, roughly 95% of them singletons. The sample consisted of CD4+ T cells from PBMCs. These receptors all come from a human donor with multiple sclerosis. Both conserved end residues are part of each CDR3. D genes are given only for firm matches. Some rows mark clone size as missing; the rest say once, few, many or name a class of expanded clone.

TRBD1 | NA | TRBJ2-2 | TRBV20-1 | CSARDGRGYGELFF | TGCAGTGCTAGAGACGGCAGGGGGTATGGGGAGCTGTTTTTT
NA | once | TRBJ2-5 | TRBV7-3 | CASSRGYQETQYF | TGTGCCAGCAGCAGGGGCTATCAAGAGACCCAGTACTTC
NA | NA | TRBJ1-1 | TRBV29-1 | CSASRGQNTEAFF | TGCAGCGCCTCCAGGGGACAGAACACTGAAGCTTTCTTT
NA | NA | TRBJ1-5 | TRBV6-5 | CASSLRGEEPQHF | TGTGCCAGCAGCCTCAGGGGAGAGGAGCCCCAGCATTTT
TRBD1 | NA | TRBJ2-1 | TRBV24-1 | CATSVTGVLNEQFF | TGTGCCACCAGTGTGACAGGGGTTCTGAATGAGCAGTTCTTC
NA | once | TRBJ1-2 | TRBV7-9 | CASRRQNYGYTF | TGTGCCAGCAGACGACAGAACTATGGCTACACCTTC
NA | NA | TRBJ2-7 | TRBV6-2/TRBV6-3 | CASRTSLRRRVSSYEQYF | TGTGCCAGCAGGACTTCACTTCGTCGGCGGGTGAGCTCCTACGAGCAGTACTTC
TRBD1 | NA | TRBJ2-7 | TRBV20-1 | CSARFGTGTVYEQYF | TGCAGTGCTAGATTTGGGACAGGGACCGTCTACGAGCAGTACTTC
TRBD2 | NA | TRBJ2-5 | TRBV5-4 | CASTSGLAVQETQYF | TGTGCCAGCACCTCGGGACTAGCGGTACAAGAGACCCAGTACTTC
TRBD2 | NA | TRBJ2-1 | TRBV20-1 | CSASGTSGSYNEQFF | TGCAGTGCTTCCGGGACTAGCGGTTCCTACAATGAGCAGTTCTTC
NA | NA | TRBJ1-1 | TRBV7-9 | CASSLGERTTNTEAFF | TGTGCCAGCAGCCTGGGGGAGAGGACAACTAACACTGAAGCTTTCTTT
TRBD1 | NA | TRBJ1-2 | TRBV20-1 | CSARDYPDRGMFGYTF | TGCAGTGCTAGAGATTATCCGGACAGGGGGATGTTTGGCTACACCTTC
NA | NA | TRBJ1-1 | TRBV4-2 | CASSQDSGRQVTEAFF | TGTGCCAGCAGCCAAGATTCGGGCAGGCAGGTCACTGAAGCTTTCTTT
NA | NA | TRBJ2-3 | TRBV5-1 | CASRRDGKDTQYF | TGCGCCAGCCGTCGGGACGGCAAAGATACGCAGTATTTT
NA | NA | TRBJ2-4 | TRBV7-2 | CASSLEPGKNIQYF | TGTGCCAGCAGCTTAGAACCGGGCAAAAACATTCAGTACTTC
TRBD1 | NA | TRBJ1-5 | TRBV12-3/TRBV12-4 | CASSSGTGGIQPQHF | TGTGCCAGCAGTTCCGGGACAGGGGGCATTCAGCCCCAGCATTTT
TRBD1 | NA | TRBJ2-2 | TRBV5-1 | CASSWDRGTGELFF | TGCGCCAGTTCCTGGGACAGGGGCACCGGGGAGCTGTTTTTT
TRBD2 | few | TRBJ2-5 | TRBV3-1 | CASSRTSGGIGETQYF | TGTGCCAGCAGCCGGACTAGCGGGGGGATAGGGGAGACCCAGTACTTC
TRBD1 | NA | TRBJ2-5 | TRBV29-1 | CSVEPGGEETQYF | TGCAGCGTTGAGCCAGGGGGTGAGGAGACCCAGTACTTC
NA | NA | TRBJ2-7 | TRBV6-5 | CASTQSDRPYEQYF | TGTGCCAGCACCCAAAGTGACAGACCCTACGAGCAGTACTTC
NA | NA | TRBJ2-5 | TRBV5-1 | CASSLDTNGAETQYF | TGCGCCAGCAGCTTGGACACCAACGGGGCAGAGACCCAGTACTTC
NA | NA | TRBJ1-1 | TRBV29-1 | CSVRRFTEAFF | TGCAGCGTCCGACGGTTCACTGAAGCTTTCTTT
TRBD1 | NA | TRBJ1-1 | TRBV29-1 | CSVHRMEGAQAFF | TGCAGCGTTCATAGGATGGAGGGGGCGCAAGCTTTCTTT
NA | NA | TRBJ2-7 | TRBV27 | CASSFYGGSPPELLF | TGTGCCAGCAGTTTTTATGGGGGTTCACCCCCGGAACTCCTCTTC
NA | NA | TRBJ2-1 | TRBV15 | CATSRVGGHNEQFF | TGTGCCACCAGCAGAGTTGGAGGCCACAATGAGCAGTTCTTC
TRBD2 | NA | TRBJ2-7 | TRBV18 | CASSPEEAGGIPTKQYF | TGTGCCAGCTCACCAGAGGAAGCGGGAGGGATACCTACGAAGCAGTACTTC
NA | NA | TRBJ2-5 | TRBV18 | CASSPLEAQETQYF | TGTGCCAGCTCACCTCTCGAGGCGCAAGAGACCCAGTACTTC
TRBD2 | NA | TRBJ2-3 | TRBV3-1 | CASSQREGGDTQYF | TGTGCCAGCAGCCAGCGGGAGGGGGGAGATACGCAGTATTTT
TRBD1 | NA | TRBJ2-7 | TRBV4-1 | CASSQVPGGNSYEQYF | TGCGCCAGCAGCCAAGTTCCAGGGGGCAACTCCTACGAGCAGTACTTC
NA | NA | TRBJ2-2 | TRBV11-2 | CASTPTRYTGELFF | TGTGCCAGCACCCCGACTAGGTACACCGGGGAGCTGTTTTTT
NA | NA | TRBJ1-5 | TRBV4-1 | CASSSPGRNQPQHF | TGCGCCAGCAGCTCCCCGGGGAGAAATCAGCCCCAGCATTTT
TRBD1 | NA | TRBJ2-7 | TRBV7-9 | CASSRTDRATYEQYF | TGTGCCAGCAGCCGAACCGACAGGGCTACCTACGAGCAGTACTTC
TRBD1 | NA | TRBJ1-2 | TRBV28 | CASGSGQGTSYGYTF | TGTGCCAGCGGCTCGGGACAGGGGACTTCCTATGGCTACACCTTC
NA | NA | TRBJ1-3 | TRBV12-3/TRBV12-4 | CASSFGVGNTIYF | TGTGCCAGCAGTTTCGGCGTTGGAAACACCATATATTTT
NA | NA | TRBJ1-2 | TRBV6-5 | CASSLGGSNYGYTF | TGTGCCAGCAGCCTCGGGGGGTCGAACTATGGCTACACCTTC
NA | NA | TRBJ1-2 | TRBV20-1 | CSASPYRDLFYGYTF | TGCAGTGCTAGTCCCTACAGGGATTTATTCTATGGCTACACCTTC
TRBD1 | NA | TRBJ2-1 | TRBV7-9 | CASSPYRGSYNEQFF | TGTGCCAGCAGCCCATACAGGGGAAGTTACAATGAGCAGTTCTTC
NA | NA | TRBJ1-5 | TRBV27 | CASSFVGENQPQHF | TGTGCCAGCAGTTTTGTGGGGGAAAATCAGCCCCAGCATTTT
NA | NA | TRBJ2-3 | TRBV12-3/TRBV12-4 | CASSLPKTSDPDTQYF | TGTGCCAGCAGTTTGCCTAAGACTAGTGATCCGGATACGCAGTATTTT
TRBD2 | NA | TRBJ2-1 | TRBV7-9 | CAMNSGRAGEQFF | TGTGCCATGAATAGCGGGAGGGCCGGTGAGCAGTTCTTC
TRBD2 | once | TRBJ2-3 | TRBV7-2 | CASSSSPGTSVNTQYF | TGTGCCAGCAGCTCCTCTCCGGGGACTAGCGTGAATACGCAGTATTTT